This T cell receptor beta chain was obtained from a study of T cells in Graves' hyperthyroidism and ophthalmopathy. This clonotype was detected many times. The antigen remains unidentified. Trimming shortened V by 3 bases and J by 5 bases, and 20 bases separated the two germline ends. The CDR3 spans 17 residues. Germline CDR1 SNHLY, CDR2 FYNNEI. Stable Graves' hyperthyroidism meant no ophthalmopathy progression within 18 months. Clinicians diagnosed patients from clinical symptoms, serum thyroxine and TRAb, thyroid ultrasound and orbital computed tomography. The PBMCs were sourced from fresh peripheral blood (approximately 9 ml). TCR beta CDR3 region amplification was performed from RNA transcripts. During a first-round RT-PCR of the TCR CDR3, the HTBI primer set was used. TCRdb itself ran the multiplex PCR reads through MiXCR, one entry per CDR3 protein. The repertoire includes about 350,000 distinct CDR3 sequences, approximately 13% of them detected once, and 20% to 25% sits in the top ten.

Points from the study as a whole: Also found in blood were most expanded thyroid clonotypes above 0.001.

The rearrangement links TRBV2 to TRBJ1-5; D possibly corresponds to TRBD1 (5 bases). This TCR was sampled from a young woman with Graves' hyperthyroidism. The sequenced sample was blood. The CDR3 DNA is TGTGCCAGCAGTGAGGGGCAGGGAAAGAATGTGGATCAGCCCCAGCATTTT. Amino acids: CASSEGQGKNVDQPQHF.